The 14 T cell receptor beta chains in this list originate from one sample, sequenced in a study of T-cell reconstitution after alpha-beta-depleted transplantation in children. Using unique molecular identifiers, the investigators prepared the TCRbeta library. TCRdb processed the PCR reads anew with MiXCR; each CDR3 protein has one entry. The sample lists 300,000 to 350,000 distinct CDR3 sequences, around 25% occurring once. Specimen: PBMCs, mostly from graft donor cells, collected 180 days after TCRalphabeta/CD19-depleted stem cell transplant. These receptors came from a male patient younger than 18 who had a stem cell transplant for acute lymphoblastic leukemia, so the T cells may come from the graft donor.

The chain is built from TRBV29-1 and TRBJ1-1; D is possibly TRBD1 (5 bases). Germline-derived CDR1 and CDR2 are SQVTM and ANQGSEA. V lost 6 bases and J lost 4, with 12 bases in between. The CDR3 is 12 amino acids. The CDR3 region has the DNA TGCAGCGTCCGGCGGGGGGGCACTGAAGCTTTCTTT. Amino acid sequence: CSVRRGGTEAFF.

The chain joins TRBV20-1 to TRBJ1-2, with TRBD1 matching over 12 bases. With V trimmed by 1 base and J by 5 bases, 5 bases remained unmatched. Per the germline V gene, CDR1 is DFQATT and CDR2 is SNEGSKA (reference sequence). CDR3 length: 15 residues. CDR3 amino acids: CSARGDRGQWYGYTF. The DNA of the CDR3 is TGCAGTGCTAGAGGGGACAGGGGGCAATGGTATGGCTACACCTTC.

This clonotype was recorded a few times. The J gene is TRBJ2-1, the V gene TRBV6-1, with 9 bases lining up with TRBD2. Germline-derived CDR1 and CDR2 are MNHNS and SASEGT. The CDR3 loop spans 15 amino acids. Trimming took 4 bases from V and 0 from J; bases not matched to a gene: 1. CDR3 in amino acids: CASSGSGSSYNEQFF. The CDR3, as DNA: TGTGCCAGCAGTGGTAGCGGGAGCTCCTACAATGAGCAGTTCTTC.

CDR3 in amino acids: CASSVESRTGDHEQYF. CDR3 DNA sequence: TGTGCCAGCAGCGTAGAGAGTCGGACAGGGGACCACGAGCAGTACTTC. The rearrangement uses TRBV9 and TRBJ2-7; 9 bases align to TRBD1. Germline V CDR1 and CDR2: SGDLS, YYNGEE. The CDR3 totals 16 residues. J lost 5 bases, V lost 0 bases, and 9 bases had no gene match.

The genes are TRBV6-1 and TRBJ1-6; unclear D gene. The CDR3 spans 13 residues. V gave up 6 bases and J gave up 7 bases, with 10 bases separating them. CDR1 MNHNS and CDR2 SASEGT come from the germline V gene. The CDR3 loop reads CASRSGANSPLHF. The CDR3 region has the DNA TGTGCCAGCAGGTCCGGTGCCAATTCACCCCTCCACTTT.

V is TRBV28 and J is TRBJ2-3; D perhaps matches TRBD2 (6 bases). The CDR3 totals 15 residues. The V gene lost 3 bases and the J gene lost 0 bases, with 10 bases spanning the gap. Germline CDR1 and CDR2: MDHEN and SYDVKM. CDR3 residues: CASSFAGPSTDTQYF. The CDR3 DNA reads TGTGCCAGCAGTTTTGCGGGACCCAGCACAGATACGCAGTATTTT.

The genes are TRBV27 and TRBJ1-5, with unresolved D. This CDR3 is built from 13 residues. Germline assignment: CDR1 MNHEY and CDR2 SMNVEV (reference sequence). V lost 6 bases and J lost 1, with 7 bases in between. CDR3 region: CASRSLSNQPQHF. The CDR3 DNA reads as TGTGCCAGCAGGAGCCTAAGCAATCAGCCCCAGCATTTT.

This clonotype was detected only a few times. The J gene is TRBJ2-1, the V gene TRBV5-1; D is possibly TRBD1 (6 bases). CDR1 and CDR2 (germline): SGHRS, YFSETQ. Trimming shortened V by 0 bases and J by 4 bases, and 11 bases separated the two germline ends. CDR3 length: 15 amino acids. The CDR3 spells CASSLGDRRYNEQFF. CDR3 coding DNA: TGCGCCAGCAGCTTGGGAGACAGGAGGTACAATGAGCAGTTCTTC.

The rearrangement uses TRBV3-1 and TRBJ2-2; tentatively, D is TRBD2 (6 bases). The CDR3 contains 12 residues. Germline-derived CDR1 and CDR2 are LGHDT and YNNKEL (reference sequence). Trimming shortened V by 0 bases and J by 12 bases, and 8 bases separated the two germline ends. The CDR3 DNA reads TGTGCCAGCAGCCAAGATCGGGGGAAGCTGTTTTTT. This translates into CASSQDRGKLFF.

In this sample, this clonotype turned up many times. The chain has TRBV12-3 or TRBV12-4 and TRBJ1-5, with unresolved D. CDR3 size: 13 residues. The ends were cut back, 2 bases at V and 7 bases at J, with 9 bases in the middle. CDR3 in amino acids: CASSLFSGQPQHF. CDR3 DNA: TGTGCCAGCAGTTTATTTTCGGGGCAGCCCCAGCATTTT.

This clonotype was counted only a few times. In DNA, the CDR3 is TGCAGCGTTGAGAGGGCGGGGGAGACCCAGTACTTC. Encoded protein: CSVERAGETQYF. This chain uses TRBV29-1 with TRBJ2-5; a weak D match, TRBD2 (6 bases). V dropped 3 bases and J dropped 5 bases, with 10 bases sitting between them. CDR1 is SQVTM and CDR2 is ANQGSEA in the germline V gene. This CDR3 comprises 12 residues.

This clonotype came up a few times. The V and J genes are TRBV20-1 and TRBJ1-5; a possible D gene is TRBD1 (5 bases). V lost 1 base and J lost 2, with 15 bases in between. Germline assignment: CDR1 DFQATT and CDR2 SNEGSKA (reference sequence). The CDR3 covers 16 residues. CDR3 nucleotide sequence: TGCAGTGCTAGAGCAGCAGGGAAATGGGGCAATCAGCCCCAGCATTTT. Its translation is CSARAAGKWGNQPQHF.

The chain is built from TRBV29-1 and TRBJ1-2; TRBD1 aligns across 10 bases. The ends lost 7 bases at V and 2 bases at J; junction bases unmatched: 13. This CDR3 comprises 16 residues. The germline V gene has CDR1 SQVTM and CDR2 ANQGSEA. The CDR3, as DNA: TGCAGCGCTATTGAGGGGGACAGGGGAAGGAACTATGGCTACACCTTC. Its translation is CSAIEGDRGRNYGYTF.

In its sample, this clonotype was seen a few times. The rearrangement links TRBV5-1 to TRBJ2-5; 8 bases match TRBD1. V gave up 0 bases and J gave up 2 bases; unmatched junction bases: 9. Germline CDR1 is SGHRS and CDR2 is YFSETQ. CDR3 length equals 17 residues. CDR3 sequence (DNA): TGCGCCAGCAGCTTGGCCGGGACAGGTTTGGTACAAGAGACCCAGTACTTC. Translating it yields CASSLAGTGLVQETQYF.